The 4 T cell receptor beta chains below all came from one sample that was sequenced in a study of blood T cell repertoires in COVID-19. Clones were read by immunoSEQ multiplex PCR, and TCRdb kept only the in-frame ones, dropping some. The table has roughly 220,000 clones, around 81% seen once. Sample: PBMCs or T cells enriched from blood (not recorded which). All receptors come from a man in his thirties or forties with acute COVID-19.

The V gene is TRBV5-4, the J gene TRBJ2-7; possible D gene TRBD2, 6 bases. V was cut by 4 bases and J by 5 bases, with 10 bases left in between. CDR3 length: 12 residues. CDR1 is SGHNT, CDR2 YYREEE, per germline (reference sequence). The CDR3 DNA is TGTGCCAGCAGCACGGGGGTGGACGAGCAGTACTTC. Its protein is CASSTGVDEQYF. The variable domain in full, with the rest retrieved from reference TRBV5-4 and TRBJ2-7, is ETGVTQSPTHLIKTRGQQVTLRCSSQSGHNTVSWYQQALGQGPQFIFQYYREEENGRGNFPPRFSGLQFPNYSSELNVNALELDDSALYLCASSTGVDEQYFGPGTRLTVT.

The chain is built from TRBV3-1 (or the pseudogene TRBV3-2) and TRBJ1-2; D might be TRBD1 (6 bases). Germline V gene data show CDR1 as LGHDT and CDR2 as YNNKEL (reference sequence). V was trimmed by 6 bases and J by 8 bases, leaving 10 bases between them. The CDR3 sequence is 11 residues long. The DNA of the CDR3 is TGTGCCAGCAGACAGGGTGAAGGCTACACCTTC. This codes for CASRQGEGYTF.

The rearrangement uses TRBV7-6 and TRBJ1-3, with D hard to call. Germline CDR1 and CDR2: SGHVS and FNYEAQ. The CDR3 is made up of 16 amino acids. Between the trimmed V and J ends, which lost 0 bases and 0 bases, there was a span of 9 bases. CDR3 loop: CASSLAPAGSGNTIYF. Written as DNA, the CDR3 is TGTGCCAGCAGCTTAGCCCCCGCAGGCTCTGGAAACACCATATATTTT.

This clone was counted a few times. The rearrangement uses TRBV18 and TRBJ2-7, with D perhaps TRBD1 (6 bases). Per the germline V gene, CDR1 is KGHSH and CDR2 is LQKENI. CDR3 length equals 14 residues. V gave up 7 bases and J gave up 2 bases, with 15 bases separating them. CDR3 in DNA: TGTGCCAGCTTACCGTCACAGGGACCCTACGAGCAGTACTTC. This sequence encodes CASLPSQGPYEQYF.